The clone carrying this T cell receptor beta chain was counted a single time. The CDR3 contains 16 residues. The ends lost 5 bases at V and 4 bases at J; junction bases unmatched: 11. Germline V gene lookup returns CDR1 SEHNR and CDR2 FQNEAQ (reference sequence). This table comes from immunoSEQ multiplex PCR, and its TCRdb copy is limited to in-frame clones, with some not included. Of almost 550,000 clones in the sample, about four fifths were seen once. These data belong to a study of shared T cell receptors in the human thymus. Another study also made use of these data, one on human thymus T cells. From that report: Across thymic and blood repertoires, the usage of V and J genes appeared to be biased.

The chain carries TRBV7-9 and TRBJ2-7, with 10 bases matching TRBD1. The source of this sequence is a boy less than two years old with a congenital heart defect. The specimen was thymocytes. CDR3: CASSRLPGTGEYEQYF. CDR3 in DNA: TGTGCCAGCAGCCGACTTCCCGGGACAGGGGAATACGAGCAGTACTTC.